This T cell receptor beta chain stems from a study of blood T cell repertoires in COVID-19. Study in general: T cells, B-cell-depleted T cells, or PBMCs supplied cDNA or gDNA.

Assay: immunoSEQ multiplex PCR; the TCRdb copy retains only in-frame clones and omits some. This sample carries 80,000 to 90,000 clones, approximately 83% of them seen once, and the ten largest clones take approximately 2%. Trimming cost V 6 bases and J 10 bases; bases outside gene matches: 15. The CDR3 is made up of 15 amino acids. The germline V gene has CDR1 SNHLY and CDR2 FYNNEI. The chain joins TRBV2 to TRBJ1-5; 7 bases align to TRBD1. The sequenced material came from peripheral blood. The clonotype was recovered from a woman between 65 and 79 years old with acute or convalescent COVID-19. Here the CDR3 reads CASSRGLTGSSPQHF. The CDR3, as DNA: TGTGCCAGCAGCCGAGGACTGACAGGGTCTTCCCCCCAGCATTTT.